This T cell receptor (beta chain) comes out of a study of CD8+CD57+ T cells in acquired aplastic anemia. Study-level background: The mean DNA yield obtained from sorted CD4+ and CD8+ cells came to around 3 ug. Study observations and caveats: Patients and controls shared approximately 30 CD8+ CDR3 sequences, highly expressed in patients.

The authors sequenced patients whose flow cytometry had shown CD8+CD57+ cell expansion. Each patient had severe acquired aplastic anemia. When blood sampling took place, the patients had received no therapy. In its sample, this clonotype was seen many times. Its antigen is currently unknown. Genomic DNA, the template, was used for profiling of the TCR beta VDJ and CDR3. One entry per CDR3 protein results from TCRdb running MiXCR on the reads. This sample has about 200,000 distinct CDR3 sequences; under 50% occur once, and the top ten carry roughly 21%. Per the germline V gene, CDR1 is MNHNY and CDR2 is SVGAGI (reference sequence). Trimming removed 7 bases from V and 0 bases from J, with 6 bases in between. The CDR3 is made up of 12 amino acids.

This chain connects TRBV6-6 to TRBJ2-5; no firm D call. This TCR was recovered from a human donor with aplastic anemia. Sequencing used sorted CD4+, CD8+, or CD8+CD57+ T cells (not recorded which) from PBMCs. CDR3 region: CASKANQETQYF. The CDR3 DNA reads TGTGCCAGCAAGGCTAACCAAGAGACCCAGTACTTC.